These 4 T cell receptor beta chains came from one sample sequenced in a study of blood T cells in healthy people across ages. A second PCR of 7 to 11 cycles used a sample-barcoded 5' primer and a J-beta primer mix. MiXCR was run by TCRdb on the 5' RACE reads, yielding one entry per CDR3 protein. The table shows about 1.4 million distinct CDR3 sequences, with approximately 60% occurring only once. Material for sequencing was blood. The source is a man between 18 and 35 years old in good health.

This clonotype turned up a few times. This CDR3 reads CASSQDFRGAQYF. In nucleotides, the CDR3 is TGCGCCAGCAGCCAAGATTTTCGCGGGGCGCAGTATTTT. The gene calls are TRBV4-3 and TRBJ2-3, with a weak D call TRBD2 (6 bases). The germline CDR1 and CDR2 sequences are LGHNA and YSLEER. The CDR3 sequence is 13 residues long. The V end was cut by 0 bases, the J end by 10 bases, with 11 bases between.

This rearrangement joins TRBV20-1 to TRBJ2-3; TRBD2 matches 9 bases. Germline assignment: CDR1 DFQATT and CDR2 SNEGSKA (reference sequence). Losses at the gene ends were 6 bases for V and 2 bases for J; bases not matched to a gene: 9. The length of the CDR3 is 15 residues. The CDR3 sequence is CSAKQREAYTDTQYF. DNA of the CDR3: TGCAGTGCGAAACAGCGGGAGGCTTACACAGATACGCAGTATTTT.

This clonotype was seen only a few times. The J gene is TRBJ2-7, the V gene TRBV29-1, with 7 bases aligning to TRBD1. Germline CDR1 reads SQVTM; CDR2 reads ANQGSEA. CDR3 length: 14 residues. The trim removed 4 bases at V and 2 bases at J, leaving 8 bases unmatched. CDR3 bases: TGCAGCGTTGGGCCAAAGGGGGCTACCTACGAGCAGTACTTC. Translating gives CSVGPKGATYEQYF.

The chain joins TRBV6-2 or TRBV6-3 to TRBJ1-5, with D hard to call. The CDR3 runs to 14 residues. Germline CDR1 MNHEY, CDR2 SVGEGT. V was clipped by 7 bases and J by 2 bases, with 12 bases between them. The CDR3 region is CASTNPRGNQPQHF. CDR3 bases: TGTGCCAGCACAAACCCTAGGGGCAATCAGCCCCAGCATTTT.